These T cell receptor beta chains were read from a single sample in a study of PD-L1 blockade in urothelial cancer. Sequenced by immunoSEQ multiplex PCR; TCRdb stores in-frame clones only, minus some. The sample has about 55,000 clones, about four fifths seen once. The specimen was PBMCs, collected around atezolizumab (anti-PD-L1) treatment. These receptors were collected from a middle-aged man with urothelial cancer. The CDR3 runs from the conserved cysteine through the conserved F or W. Fields, in order: V gene, clone size, J gene, D gene, CDR3 DNA, CDR3 protein. D genes are given only for firm matches. Rows give clone size only sometimes, using once, few, many, or a class for an expanded clone.

TRBV9	.	TRBJ1-1	.	TGTGCCAGCGGAGCGGGGACTAATAGAGCTGAAGCTTTCTTT	CASGAGTNRAEAFF
TRBV7-2	few	TRBJ2-1	.	TGTGCCAGCGGGCGGGGGGGACAGGGGAATGAGCAGTTCTTC	CASGRGGQGNEQFF
TRBV25-1	.	TRBJ2-5	.	TGTGCCAGCAGTGGATATACCTTAGCCCGGACAGAGCAAGAGACCCAGTACTTC	CASSGYTLARTEQETQYF
TRBV7-8	.	TRBJ1-2	TRBD1	TGTGCCAGCAGCGGGGAGGACAGGGGTGTCTTCGGCTACACCTTC	CASSGEDRGVFGYTF
TRBV4-1	once	TRBJ2-2	.	TGCGCCAGCAGCCGGACAGACACCGGGGAGCTGTTTTTT	CASSRTDTGELFF
TRBV2	few	TRBJ2-5	.	TGTGCCAGCAGTGAAAGTAGTGGGGGGTTGTTAGAGACCCAGTACTTC	CASSESSGGLLETQYF
TRBV5-1	.	TRBJ2-2	TRBD1	TGCGCCAGTGCAGACAGGGGGCGCCAAGCCGGGGAGCTGTTTTTT	CASADRGRQAGELFF
TRBV19	.	TRBJ2-1	TRBD1	TGTGCCAGTAGTACCTACAGGGGGTCCAACAATGAGCAGTTCTTC	CASSTYRGSNNEQFF
TRBV2	.	TRBJ2-1	TRBD2	TGTGCCAGCCCCCGGTTCGCGGGGCAACTAGCGGGGGTCCTCTCCTACAATGAGCAGTTCTTC	CASPRFAGQLAGVLSYNEQFF
TRBV6-1	.	TRBJ2-1	.	TGTGCCAGCAGGACGTCGCTGGGGGGAACCAATGAGCAGTTCTTC	CASRTSLGGTNEQFF
TRBV14	.	TRBJ1-5	.	TGTGCCAGCAGCCATCCTATAACGTACTACCGCAATCAGCCCCAGCATTTT	CASSHPITYYRNQPQHF
TRBV2	.	TRBJ1-5	.	TGTGCCAGCAGTGGAACAGGGTTGCAGCCCCAGCATTTT	CASSGTGLQPQHF
TRBV27	.	TRBJ1-2	TRBD1	TGTGCCAGCAGTGCGGACAGGGTACATGGCTACACCTTC	CASSADRVHGYTF
TRBV7-9	.	TRBJ2-7	.	TGTGCCAGCAGCTTAGGGCCACAGAACGAGCAGTACTTC	CASSLGPQNEQYF
TRBV6-5	.	TRBJ2-3	.	TGTGCCAGCAGTTACGGAAGGGCTGCGGGGAGGAGTACGCAGTATTTT	CASSYGRAAGRSTQYF
TRBV7-8	once	TRBJ1-6	TRBD1	TGTGCCAGCAGCTTACCGGACAGGGATAGTACACCCCTCCACTTT	CASSLPDRDSTPLHF
TRBV11-2	.	TRBJ2-7	TRBD2	TGTGCCAGCAGCCCCGGGACTAGCGGGACCTACGAGCAGTACTTC	CASSPGTSGTYEQYF
TRBV7-8	.	TRBJ1-4	TRBD1	TGTGCCAGCAGCAATCGACAGGGGGATGAAAAACTGTTTTTT	CASSNRQGDEKLFF
TRBV6-1	.	TRBJ2-7	TRBD1	TGTGCCAGCACCCGGGACAGAACCTCCTACGAGCAGTACTTC	CASTRDRTSYEQYF
TRBV5-1	.	TRBJ2-2	.	TGCGCCAGCAGCTTGGTGGCAGGAATGAACACCGGGGAGCTGTTTTTT	CASSLVAGMNTGELFF
TRBV10-2	once	TRBJ1-5	TRBD1	TGCGCCAGCAACCCCTATTGGGGACAGGCGAGGCAGCCCCAGCATTTT	CASNPYWGQARQPQHF
TRBV27	.	TRBJ2-2	TRBD2	TGTGCCAGCAGTTTTTCAGCGGGAGGGCTGTCGGGGGAGCTGTTTTTT	CASSFSAGGLSGELFF
TRBV4-3	.	TRBJ2-7	TRBD1	TGCGCCAGCAGCCACACGACAGGGGTTTACGAGCAGTACTTC	CASSHTTGVYEQYF
TRBV5-1	.	TRBJ2-5	.	TGCGCCAGCAGCATTTCCGGGGAGACCCAGTACTTC	CASSISGETQYF
TRBV4-3	.	TRBJ1-5	.	TGCGCCAGCAGCCAAGATCCACAGGGAGGGAGCAATCAGCCCCAGCATTTT	CASSQDPQGGSNQPQHF
TRBV18	once	TRBJ2-2	TRBD1	TGTGCCAGCTCACCACCGGGACAGGGCGCGAACACCGGGGAGCTGTTTTTT	CASSPPGQGANTGELFF
TRBV29-1	.	TRBJ2-3	TRBD2	TGCAGCGTTGAATTCCGACTAGCGGGGGGCGCAGATACGCAGTATTTT	CSVEFRLAGGADTQYF
TRBV5-6	.	TRBJ1-1	.	TGTGCCAGCAGCAGACGGACAGCGACTTCGGCCACTGAAGCTTTCTTT	CASSRRTATSATEAFF
TRBV11-2	.	TRBJ2-3	.	TGTGCCAGCCAGACATGGGGGCTCAGCACAGATACGCAGTATTTT	CASQTWGLSTDTQYF
TRBV11-3	few	TRBJ2-1	TRBD2	TGTGCCAGCAGCTTAGATGGGCGGGAGGGCCGAGATGAGCAGTTCTTC	CASSLDGREGRDEQFF
TRBV6-1	.	TRBJ2-7	.	TGTGCCAGCAATCCCCGGGCAGGGTACGGCGAGCAGTACTTC	CASNPRAGYGEQYF
TRBV11-2	many	TRBJ1-1	.	TGTGCCAGCAGCCTGAGGAGGACAGATGAAGCTTTCTTT	CASSLRRTDEAFF
TRBV4-3	.	TRBJ1-1	.	TGCGCCAGCAGCCAAGATAGTGTATGGGGGCAGAGTGAAGCTTTCTTT	CASSQDSVWGQSEAFF
TRBV7-9	.	TRBJ1-2	.	TGTGCCAGCAGTCTAGTACGCGGAGCTAACTATGGCTACACCTTC	CASSLVRGANYGYTF
TRBV7-8	.	TRBJ1-5	.	TGTGCCAGCAGCTTAGACAGGCCCAATCAGCCCCAGCATTTT	CASSLDRPNQPQHF
TRBV5-5	few	TRBJ2-4	TRBD1	TGTGCCAGCAGCCGCACAGGGGGCGGAAACATTCAGTACTTC	CASSRTGGGNIQYF
TRBV18	.	TRBJ2-4	.	TGTGCCAGCTCACCACCAACTACTTTAGCCAAAAACATTCAGTACTTC	CASSPPTTLAKNIQYF
TRBV19	.	TRBJ2-3	.	TGTGCCAGTACCCCGGACAGCCTCAGCACAGATACGCAGTATTTT	CASTPDSLSTDTQYF
TRBV27	.	TRBJ2-3	.	TGTGCCAGCAGTTCCCCGTCCGGCGGGACAGATACGCAGTATTTT	CASSSPSGGTDTQYF
TRBV28	.	TRBJ2-7	TRBD1	TGTGCCAGCATGACAGGGGGCCCGGTCTACGAGCAGTACTTC	CASMTGGPVYEQYF
TRBV10-3	.	TRBJ2-2	.	TGTGCCATCAGTTTGGGTCCGGGACATACGAACACCGGGGAGCTGTTTTTT	CAISLGPGHTNTGELFF
TRBV27	.	TRBJ2-7	TRBD2	TGTGCCAGCAGTTCCTGGACTAGCGGCAACTACGAGCAGTACTTC	CASSSWTSGNYEQYF
TRBV7-2	.	TRBJ2-2	.	TGTGCCAGCAGCTTCAGTTGGGCCACCGGGGAGCTGTTTTTT	CASSFSWATGELFF
TRBV7-3	.	TRBJ1-5	.	TGTGCCAGCAGCTTAACAGGGAGTCAGCCCCAGCATTTT	CASSLTGSQPQHF
TRBV11-2	.	TRBJ2-3	.	TGTGCCAGCAGTCCTCCCGGGAACACAGATACGCAGTATTTT	CASSPPGNTDTQYF
TRBV7-9	.	TRBJ2-2	.	TGTGCCAGCACCTCTCTAGGGGTGGTTGGGACCGGGGAGCTGTTTTTT	CASTSLGVVGTGELFF
TRBV7-7	.	TRBJ2-5	TRBD2	TGTGCTAGCAGCTTACATACCCTAGCGGGGGGACAAGAGACCCAGTACTTC	CASSLHTLAGGQETQYF
TRBV12-5	once	TRBJ1-1	TRBD1	TGTGCTAGTGGTTGGGGGACAGCGAACACTGAAGCTTTCTTT	CASGWGTANTEAFF
TRBV15	.	TRBJ2-3	.	TGTGCCACCAGCAGAGACCTCAGGGTTCCAGATACGCAGTATTTT	CATSRDLRVPDTQYF
TRBV11-3	.	TRBJ1-5	.	TGTGCCAGCAGCGCGGGGACGGCCGATAGCAATCAGCCCCAGCATTTT	CASSAGTADSNQPQHF
TRBV19	.	TRBJ2-5	.	TGTGCCAGTAGTATGCTCAGATCTGAGACCCAGTACTTC	CASSMLRSETQYF
TRBV30	.	TRBJ2-7	TRBD2	TGTGCCTGGAGACCGGGACTAGCGGGACCGGGCTACGAGCAGTACTTC	CAWRPGLAGPGYEQYF
TRBV7-3	.	TRBJ2-6	.	TGTGCCAGCAGCTTTAGCGACTCTGGGGCCAACGTCCTGACTTTC	CASSFSDSGANVLTF
TRBV7-6	.	TRBJ1-3	.	TGTGCCAGCTGGAACGGAGCTGGAAACACCATATATTTT	CASWNGAGNTIYF
TRBV30	.	TRBJ1-2	TRBD1	TGTGCCTGCAAAGTACTGGACAGGAGCTATGGCTACACCTTC	CACKVLDRSYGYTF
TRBV25-1	.	TRBJ2-1	TRBD2	TGTGCCAGCAATAGGGGACTAGCGTCTGATGAGCAGTTCTTC	CASNRGLASDEQFF
TRBV7-7	.	TRBJ2-1	TRBD2	TGTGCTAGCAGCCTTAGCGGGGGGGGATTAAATGAGCAGTTCTTC	CASSLSGGGLNEQFF
TRBV7-2	.	TRBJ2-1	.	TGTGCCAGCAACAAGGACAGCTTTACCTACAATGAGCAGTTCTTC	CASNKDSFTYNEQFF